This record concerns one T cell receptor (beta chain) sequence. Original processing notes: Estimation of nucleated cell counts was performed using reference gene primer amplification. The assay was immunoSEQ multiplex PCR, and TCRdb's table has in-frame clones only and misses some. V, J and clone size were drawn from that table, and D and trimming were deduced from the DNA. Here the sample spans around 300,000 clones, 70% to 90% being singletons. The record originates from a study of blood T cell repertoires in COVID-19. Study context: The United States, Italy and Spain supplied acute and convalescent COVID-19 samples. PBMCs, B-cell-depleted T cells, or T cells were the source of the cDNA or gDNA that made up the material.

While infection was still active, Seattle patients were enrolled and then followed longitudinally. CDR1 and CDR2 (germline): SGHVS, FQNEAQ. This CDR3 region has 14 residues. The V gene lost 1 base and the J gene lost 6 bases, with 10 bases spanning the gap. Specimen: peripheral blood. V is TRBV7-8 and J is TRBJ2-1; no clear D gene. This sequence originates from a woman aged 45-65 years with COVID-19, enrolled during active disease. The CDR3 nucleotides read TGTGCCAGCAGCTTAGTTCTTCCCGTCAATGAGCAGTTCTTC. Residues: CASSLVLPVNEQFF.